A selection of T cell receptor beta chains follows, all from one sample in a study of blood T cell repertoires in COVID-19. The table came from immunoSEQ multiplex PCR; TCRdb's copy has only in-frame clones and leaves some out. The sample includes tens of thousands of clones, 70% to 90% of them seen just once. The specimen was peripheral blood. The receptors shown here come from a man aged 60 to 69 with acute or convalescent COVID-19. The CDR3 runs from the conserved cysteine through the conserved F or W. The order of the fields is clone size, J gene, D gene, V gene, CDR3 protein, CDR3 DNA. A D gene is named only where the DNA matches it firmly. Only some rows state a clone size, as once, few, many or a class for expanded clones.

once | TRBJ1-6 | . | TRBV3-1/TRBV3-2 | CASSHRTDNSPLHF | TGTGCCAGCAGTCACCGGACAGATAATTCACCCCTCCACTTT
. | TRBJ2-5 | . | TRBV18 | CASSLLMEETQYF | TGTGCCAGCTCACTTCTAATGGAAGAGACCCAGTACTTC
. | TRBJ2-2 | TRBD2 | TRBV5-1 | CASSLYAGGDTGELFF | TGCGCCAGCAGCTTGTACGCGGGGGGCGATACCGGGGAGCTGTTTTTT
. | TRBJ1-1 | TRBD1 | TRBV28 | CASSLGTGTNTEAFF | TGTGCCAGCAGTCTCGGGACAGGGACTAACACTGAAGCTTTCTTT
. | TRBJ2-7 | TRBD1 | TRBV6-5 | CASSRTGASSYEQYF | TGTGCCAGCAGCAGAACAGGGGCCAGCTCCTACGAGCAGTACTTC
. | TRBJ1-1 | . | TRBV7-9 | CASSFHLGGTEAFF | TGTGCCAGCAGCTTTCATTTGGGAGGGACTGAAGCTTTCTTT
. | TRBJ1-1 | . | TRBV9 | CASSGVQGWIGEAFF | TGTGCCAGCAGCGGCGTACAGGGTTGGATCGGCGAAGCTTTCTTT
. | TRBJ2-7 | . | TRBV27 | CASSLDSYEQYF | TGTGCCAGCAGTTTGGACAGCTACGAGCAGTACTTC
. | TRBJ1-2 | . | TRBV5-4 | CASSLAQAYGYTF | TGTGCCAGCAGCTTGGCACAGGCCTATGGCTACACCTTC
. | TRBJ1-1 | TRBD1 | TRBV4-1 | CASSQDQGDRDGTEAFF | TGCGCCAGCAGCCAAGATCAGGGGGACCGGGATGGGACTGAAGCTTTCTTT
. | TRBJ1-2 | TRBD1 | TRBV4-2 | CASSQDLGQDYGYTF | TGTGCCAGCAGCCAAGATCTGGGACAGGACTATGGCTACACCTTC
. | TRBJ2-2 | TRBD2 | TRBV10-3 | CAISESTGGGTGELFF | TGTGCCATCAGTGAGTCGACGGGGGGTGGCACCGGGGAGCTGTTTTTT
. | TRBJ2-4 | TRBD1 | TRBV19 | CASSKGALGRNIQYF | TGTGCCAGTAGTAAGGGGGCCCTAGGGAGAAACATTCAGTACTTC
. | TRBJ1-1 | . | TRBV30 | CAASDTLEAFF | TGTGCCGCCTCTGACACCCTTGAAGCTTTCTTT
. | TRBJ1-4 | . | TRBV30 | CALTRGGEKLFF | TGTGCCTTGACCCGGGGAGGTGAAAAACTGTTTTTT
. | TRBJ1-4 | . | TRBV6-5 | CAVAGVINEKLFF | TGTGCAGTTGCGGGAGTGATTAATGAAAAACTGTTTTTT
. | TRBJ2-1 | . | TRBV30 | CAWAGTREQFF | TGTGCCTGGGCCGGGACTCGGGAGCAGTTCTTC
. | TRBJ1-3 | TRBD1 | TRBV5-4 | CASSPSPGTGASGNTIYF | TGTGCCAGCAGCCCGAGTCCCGGGACAGGGGCCTCTGGAAACACCATATATTTT
. | TRBJ1-1 | . | TRBV10-3 | CAISGEGRPFF | TGTGCCATCAGTGGGGAGGGGCGGCCTTTCTTT
. | TRBJ1-5 | TRBD1 | TRBV2 | CASRYAGGDQPQHF | TGTGCCAGCAGATACGCAGGGGGCGATCAGCCCCAGCATTTT
. | TRBJ2-1 | . | TRBV11-3 | CASSLDHSPNNEQFF | TGTGCCAGCAGCTTAGATCACAGTCCTAACAATGAGCAGTTCTTC
. | TRBJ1-3 | . | TRBV6-5 | CASSWRAGNTIYF | TGTGCCAGCAGTTGGAGGGCTGGAAACACCATATATTTT
. | TRBJ2-7 | . | TRBV6-6 | CASSGPGSYEQYF | TGTGCCAGCAGTGGACCGGGATCCTACGAGCAGTACTTC
. | TRBJ1-1 | TRBD1 | TRBV30 | CAWRTGDRGTEAFF | TGTGCCTGGAGGACGGGGGACAGGGGGACTGAAGCTTTCTTT
. | TRBJ1-2 | TRBD1 | TRBV7-3 | CASSAGTGNYGYTF | TGTGCCAGCAGCGCCGGGACAGGGAACTATGGCTACACCTTC
. | TRBJ2-3 | . | TRBV5-1 | CASSVLEVTDTQYF | TGCGCCAGCAGCGTCCTGGAGGTCACAGATACGCAGTATTTT
. | TRBJ1-1 | . | TRBV21-1 | CASTARTGVCYTEAFF | TGTGCCAGCACCGCTCGGACAGGGGTGTGTTACACTGAAGCTTTCTTT
. | TRBJ1-1 | . | TRBV5-1 | CASSGDDGGTEAFF | TGCGCCAGCAGCGGTGACGACGGGGGGACTGAAGCTTTCTTT
. | TRBJ1-3 | . | TRBV6-5 | CASSYTGQTGNTIYF | TGTGCCAGCAGTTATACAGGGCAAACTGGAAACACCATATATTTT
. | TRBJ1-5 | . | TRBV10-2 | CASSESVQYSNQPQHF | TGCGCCAGCAGTGAGTCGGTTCAGTATAGCAATCAGCCCCAGCATTTT
. | TRBJ2-7 | TRBD1 | TRBV5-6 | CASSLTPGQLPYEQYF | TGTGCCAGCAGCTTGACCCCGGGACAGTTACCCTACGAGCAGTACTTC
. | TRBJ2-7 | TRBD1 | TRBV19 | CASSTGRDRDYEQYF | TGTGCCAGTAGTACGGGCCGGGACAGGGACTACGAGCAGTACTTC
. | TRBJ1-1 | . | TRBV7-2 | CASSLVARGQNLEAFF | TGTGCCAGCAGCTTAGTGGCCCGAGGGCAGAATCTAGAAGCTTTCTTT
. | TRBJ2-7 | . | TRBV5-6 | CASSLTPTASYEQYF | TGTGCCAGCAGCCTAACGCCGACTGCATCCTACGAGCAGTACTTC
. | TRBJ2-7 | TRBD1 | TRBV6-5 | CASSRDRGDEQYF | TGTGCCAGCAGTCGGGACAGGGGGGACGAGCAGTACTTC
. | TRBJ2-3 | . | TRBV20-1 | CSASPTGYF | TGCAGTGCTAGCCCGACGGGGTATTTT
. | TRBJ2-7 | TRBD2 | TRBV5-4 | CASSRPSGGPSYEQYF | TGTGCCAGCAGCCGGCCGAGCGGGGGGCCCTCCTACGAGCAGTACTTC
. | TRBJ1-6 | . | TRBV10-3 | CAISDSLWEQVPPLHF | TGTGCCATCAGTGATTCCCTTTGGGAACAGGTCCCACCCCTCCACTTT
. | TRBJ2-3 | . | TRBV9 | CASSVVAGDGVLRTDTQYF | TGTGCCAGCAGCGTAGTGGCAGGGGATGGGGTCTTGCGCACAGATACGCAGTATTTT
. | TRBJ2-3 | . | TRBV11-2 | CASSLVVGRDTQYF | TGTGCCAGCAGCTTAGTGGTGGGGCGGGATACGCAGTATTTT
. | TRBJ1-4 | . | TRBV5-1 | CASSLASPGGEKLFF | TGCGCCAGCAGCTTGGCCAGCCCTGGGGGGGAAAAACTGTTTTTT
. | TRBJ1-2 | TRBD1 | TRBV12-3/TRBV12-4 | CASRSGGAYGYTF | TGTGCCAGCAGATCAGGGGGCGCCTATGGCTACACCTTC
. | TRBJ1-2 | TRBD1 | TRBV2 | CASRGTGYYGYTF | TGTGCCAGCAGGGGGACAGGTTACTATGGCTACACCTTC
. | TRBJ1-6 | . | TRBV19 | CASSRTSSYNSPLHF | TGTGCCAGTAGCCGGACAAGCTCCTATAATTCACCCCTCCACTTT
. | TRBJ2-7 | . | TRBV6-1 | CASSEQGGWEQYF | TGTGCCAGCAGTGAACAGGGTGGGTGGGAGCAGTACTTC
few | TRBJ2-1 | TRBD1 | TRBV6-4 | CASSGQGGLGEQFF | TGTGCCAGCAGTGGACAGGGGGGTTTGGGTGAGCAGTTCTTC
. | TRBJ2-7 | . | TRBV2 | CASTAGGWYEQYF | TGTGCCAGCACGGCAGGCGGGTGGTACGAGCAGTACTTC